A selection of T cell receptor beta chains follows, all from one sample in a study of blood T cell repertoires in COVID-19. Sequenced by immunoSEQ multiplex PCR; TCRdb stores in-frame clones only, minus some. The sample has 65,000 to 85,000 clones, roughly 87% seen once. The source material was peripheral blood. These receptors came from a woman under 30 with acute or convalescent COVID-19. CDR3s include the opening cysteine and the closing phenylalanine or tryptophan. D genes are given only for firm matches. Clone sizes are given selectively: once, few, many, or a class where the clone is expanded.

cdr3_length clone_size j_call d_call v_call cdr3_nt cdr3_aa
14 NA TRBJ2-3 NA TRBV2 TGTGCCAGCAGTGGGACAGCCAGCACAGATACGCAGTATTTT CASSGTASTDTQYF
15 NA TRBJ2-2 TRBD1 TRBV19 TGTGCCAGTAGTATCCAGGGGGCTAACACCGGGGAGCTGTTTTTT CASSIQGANTGELFF
12 NA TRBJ1-1 NA TRBV7-9 TGTGCCAGCAGCACAGGACAGCTTGAAGCTTTCTTT CASSTGQLEAFF
14 NA TRBJ2-5 TRBD2 TRBV6-5 TGTGCCAGCAGGGGAGCGGGGGGGAAAGAGACCCAGTACTTC CASRGAGGKETQYF
15 NA TRBJ2-3 TRBD2 TRBV7-9 TGTGCCAGCAGCCCCGGGACTAGCAATCCAGATACGCAGTATTTT CASSPGTSNPDTQYF
14 NA TRBJ1-3 NA TRBV4-3 TGCGCCAGCAGCCAAGGCAGGGCTGGAAACACCATATATTTT CASSQGRAGNTIYF
14 once TRBJ2-7 NA TRBV28 TGTGCCAGCACAACAGGTATCAGCTCCTACGAGCAGTACTTC CASTTGISSYEQYF
15 once TRBJ2-7 NA TRBV5-1 TGCGCCAGCAGCCTCACAGGGCCTCCCTCCTACGAGCAGTACTTC CASSLTGPPSYEQYF
18 NA TRBJ2-6 NA TRBV30 TGTGCCTGGAGGTTCCCCTTCTCCGTGAGGGCTGGGGCCAACGTCCTGACTTTC CAWRFPFSVRAGANVLTF
14 few TRBJ1-6 NA TRBV19 TGTGCCAGTAGTTACGCAGGGCAAGGTTCACCCCTCCACTTT CASSYAGQGSPLHF
13 NA TRBJ2-7 TRBD1 TRBV30 TGTGCCTGGACCCCCGGGACAGGCTACGAGCAGTACTTC CAWTPGTGYEQYF